The rows below give T cell receptor beta chains drawn from one sample of a study of long-term antiretroviral therapy in people with HIV. Here immunoSEQ multiplex PCR was the method, and the copy in TCRdb shows in-frame clones only, minus some. The sample shows 25,000 to 30,000 clones, approximately 81% of them seen only once. Sequences were derived from unsorted PBMCs, sampled 3 years after starting antiretroviral therapy. Receptors were obtained from a man aged 35 to 55 with HIV. The CDR3 runs from the conserved cysteine through the conserved F or W. The D gene is left open where the match is weak. Some rows have no size entry. The others give once, few or many, or a class for an expanded clone.

v_gene,d_gene,len,j_gene,abundance,CDR3aa,CDR3nt
TRBV7-9,-,13,TRBJ2-7,-,CASSIDGPYEQYF,TGTGCCAGCAGCATAGACGGTCCTTACGAGCAGTACTTC
TRBV27,-,14,TRBJ2-7,-,CASSLRGAAGEQYF,TGTGCCAGCAGTTTAAGGGGTGCAGCTGGGGAGCAGTACTTC
TRBV28,-,15,TRBJ2-2,-,CASKTGTTNTGELFF,TGTGCCAGCAAAACCGGGACAACGAACACCGGGGAGCTGTTTTTT
TRBV7-8,-,13,TRBJ2-1,-,CASSPGLFNEQFF,TGTGCCAGCAGCCCTGGACTATTCAATGAGCAGTTCTTC
TRBV5-1,-,13,TRBJ1-5,-,CASSDDSNQPQHF,TGCGCCAGCAGCGACGATAGCAATCAGCCCCAGCATTTT
TRBV18,-,11,TRBJ2-5,-,CATADQETQYF,TGTGCCACCGCGGACCAAGAGACCCAGTACTTC
TRBV6-1,-,16,TRBJ1-5,-,CASSVAFGGGNQPQHF,TGTGCCAGCAGTGTTGCTTTTGGGGGGGGCAATCAGCCCCAGCATTTT
TRBV19,TRBD1,15,TRBJ1-1,-,CASSGGTGGRAEAFF,TGTGCCAGTAGTGGAGGGACAGGGGGTCGGGCTGAAGCTTTCTTT
TRBV5-1,-,14,TRBJ1-1,once,CASSFTGFSTEAFF,TGCGCCAGCAGCTTTACGGGGTTCTCCACTGAAGCTTTCTTT
TRBV20-1,-,11,TRBJ2-3,-,CSARVADTQYF,TGCAGTGCTAGGGTCGCAGATACGCAGTATTTT
TRBV5-5,TRBD1,14,TRBJ2-1,-,CASSPDRGLYEQFF,TGTGCCAGCAGCCCGGACAGGGGGCTCTATGAGCAGTTCTTC
TRBV5-6,TRBD1,15,TRBJ2-7,-,CASSLTGTANYEQYF,TGTGCCAGCAGCTTGACCGGGACAGCCAACTACGAGCAGTACTTC
TRBV4-3,-,15,TRBJ1-2,-,CASSQGSMRGYGYTF,TGCGCCAGCAGCCAAGGCTCCATGAGGGGCTATGGCTACACCTTC
TRBV7-3,TRBD2,16,TRBJ2-2,-,CASSPGGRGNTGELFF,TGTGCCAGCAGCCCCGGCGGGAGGGGTAACACCGGGGAGCTGTTTTTT
TRBV4-1,-,16,TRBJ2-2,-,CASSQDGLTNTGELFF,TGCGCCAGCAGCCAAGACGGACTTACGAACACCGGGGAGCTGTTTTTT
TRBV19,-,18,TRBJ1-6,-,CASSSSYRESSYNSPLHF,TGTGCCAGTAGTTCCAGCTACAGGGAAAGCTCCTATAATTCACCCCTCCACTTT
TRBV27,-,16,TRBJ2-2,-,CASQFLDGGLTGELFF,TGTGCCAGCCAATTCCTTGACGGGGGCCTCACCGGGGAGCTGTTTTTT
TRBV19,-,15,TRBJ1-1,-,CASSISPGAGTEAFF,TGTGCCAGTAGTATCTCACCGGGGGCGGGCACTGAAGCTTTCTTT
TRBV4-3,-,13,TRBJ2-7,-,CASSQEIGYEQYF,TGCGCCAGCAGCCAAGAGATCGGCTACGAGCAGTACTTC
TRBV10-3,TRBD1,12,TRBJ2-1,-,CAISGQINEQFF,TGTGCCATCTCGGGACAGATCAATGAGCAGTTCTTC
TRBV11-2,-,12,TRBJ1-2,-,CASSINNYGYTF,TGTGCCAGCAGCATCAATAACTATGGCTACACCTTC
TRBV7-9,-,16,TRBJ2-1,few,CASSLGRGGSYNEQFF,TGTGCCAGCAGCTTAGGTCGAGGCGGCTCCTACAATGAGCAGTTCTTC
TRBV10-2,-,13,TRBJ1-1,-,CASSGPVNTEAFF,TGCGCCAGCAGTGGACCTGTTAACACTGAAGCTTTCTTT
TRBV29-1,TRBD1,13,TRBJ2-5,once,CSAPTGDEETQYF,TGCAGCGCGCCGACAGGGGATGAAGAGACCCAGTACTTC
TRBV18,TRBD2,13,TRBJ2-1,-,CASSPRGTSEQFF,TGTGCCAGCTCACCAAGAGGGACTAGCGAGCAGTTCTTC
TRBV7-9,TRBD2,16,TRBJ2-7,few,CASSPPSGTSGFEQYF,TGTGCCAGCAGCCCACCCTCCGGGACTAGCGGATTCGAGCAGTACTTC
TRBV7-9,-,14,TRBJ1-1,few,CASSFTTANTEAFF,TGTGCCAGCAGCTTCACAACGGCGAACACTGAAGCTTTCTTT
TRBV5-1,-,14,TRBJ2-5,-,CASSKTLYQETQYF,TGCGCCAGCAGCAAGACATTGTACCAAGAGACCCAGTACTTC
TRBV6-5,-,15,TRBJ2-7,few,CASSSKWTITYEQYF,TGTGCCAGCAGTTCCAAATGGACCATCACCTACGAGCAGTACTTC
TRBV7-9,-,14,TRBJ2-3,-,CASSFQVLTDTQYF,TGTGCCAGCAGCTTCCAGGTTTTGACAGATACGCAGTATTTT
TRBV2,-,13,TRBJ1-4,once,CASSRDSNEKLFF,TGTGCCAGCAGTCGGGACTCTAATGAAAAACTGTTTTTT
TRBV10-3,-,15,TRBJ1-1,-,CATEGQGGEDTEAFF,TGTGCCACCGAGGGACAAGGAGGAGAGGACACTGAAGCTTTCTTT
TRBV27,-,14,TRBJ1-1,-,CASRPGGVNTEAFF,TGTGCCAGCAGACCCGGGGGGGTGAACACTGAAGCTTTCTTT
TRBV15,TRBD1,17,TRBJ2-1,-,CATSRTYGTGDHNEQFF,TGTGCCACCAGCAGGACCTACGGGACAGGGGACCACAATGAGCAGTTCTTC
TRBV5-1,-,14,TRBJ2-7,few,CASSLGPLRDEQYF,TGCGCCAGCAGCTTGGGACCCCTTCGGGACGAGCAGTACTTC
TRBV5-4,-,13,TRBJ2-5,-,CASSPGLQETQYF,TGTGCCAGCAGCCCGGGGCTACAAGAGACCCAGTACTTC
TRBV7-6,TRBD1,13,TRBJ2-2,-,CATLQGAAGELFF,TGTGCCACCTTACAGGGGGCAGCCGGGGAGCTGTTTTTT
TRBV4-1,-,18,TRBJ2-7,-,CASSQDRSVGVPEYEQYF,TGCGCCAGCAGCCAAGATCGGTCTGTGGGGGTACCTGAGTACGAGCAGTACTTC
TRBV11-1,TRBD1,15,TRBJ2-4,-,CASSFGQGVSDIQYF,TGTGCCAGCAGCTTTGGACAGGGTGTTTCGGACATTCAGTACTTC
TRBV19,-,13,TRBJ2-7,-,CASSIWGPYGQYF,TGTGCCAGTAGTATATGGGGACCCTACGGGCAGTACTTC
TRBV6-5,-,11,TRBJ1-5,-,CATLSRGAQHF,TGTGCCACCTTAAGTCGGGGGGCCCAGCATTTT
TRBV7-8,-,15,TRBJ1-2,-,CASSLKAADSRGYTF,TGTGCCAGCAGCTTAAAGGCAGCGGATAGTCGAGGCTACACCTTC
TRBV6-1,TRBD2,18,TRBJ2-3,-,CASSETSGGTIDTDTQYF,TGTGCCAGCAGTGAGACTAGCGGGGGGACTATAGACACAGATACGCAGTATTTT
TRBV6-6,TRBD1,14,TRBJ1-2,-,CASSPLQGVYGYTF,TGTGCCAGCAGCCCCCTTCAGGGGGTTTATGGCTACACCTTC
TRBV18,TRBD1,14,TRBJ1-4,-,CASSPRTGPEKLFF,TGTGCCAGCTCACCCCGGACAGGGCCCGAAAAACTGTTTTTT
TRBV10-3,-,15,TRBJ2-3,-,CAISEGQGNTDTQYF,TGTGCCATCAGTGAGGGGCAGGGGAACACAGATACGCAGTATTTT
TRBV5-1,TRBD2,16,TRBJ2-3,-,CASSLLVAGSTDTQYF,TGCGCCAGCAGCTTGCTGGTAGCGGGTAGCACAGATACGCAGTATTTT
TRBV19,TRBD2,15,TRBJ2-1,-,CASGPAGGIYNEQFF,TGTGCCAGTGGACCGGCGGGAGGAATTTACAATGAGCAGTTCTTC